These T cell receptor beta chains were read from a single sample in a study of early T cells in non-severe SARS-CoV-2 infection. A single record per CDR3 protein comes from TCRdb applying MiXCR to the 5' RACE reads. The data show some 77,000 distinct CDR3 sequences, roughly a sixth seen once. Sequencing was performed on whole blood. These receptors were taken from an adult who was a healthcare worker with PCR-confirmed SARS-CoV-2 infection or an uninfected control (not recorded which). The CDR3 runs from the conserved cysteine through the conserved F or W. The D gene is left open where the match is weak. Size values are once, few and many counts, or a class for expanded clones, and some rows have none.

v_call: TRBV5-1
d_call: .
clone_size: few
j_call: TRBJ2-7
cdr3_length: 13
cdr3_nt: TGCGCCAGCAGACAGCCGGGGGTTGGCGAGCAGTACTTC
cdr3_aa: CASRQPGVGEQYF

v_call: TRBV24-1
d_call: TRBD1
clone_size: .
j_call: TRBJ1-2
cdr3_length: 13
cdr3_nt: TGTGCCACCAGTGAACAGGGGGAGGATGGCTACACCTTC
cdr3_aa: CATSEQGEDGYTF

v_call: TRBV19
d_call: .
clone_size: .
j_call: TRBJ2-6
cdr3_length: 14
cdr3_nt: TGTGCCAGTTATGCGGGTGCTGGGGCCAACGTCCTGACTTTC
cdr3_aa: CASYAGAGANVLTF

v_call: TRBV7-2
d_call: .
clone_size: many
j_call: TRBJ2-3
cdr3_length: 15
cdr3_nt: TGTGCCAGCAGCTCCACTCTAAATATAGGAGATACGCAGTATTTT
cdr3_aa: CASSSTLNIGDTQYF

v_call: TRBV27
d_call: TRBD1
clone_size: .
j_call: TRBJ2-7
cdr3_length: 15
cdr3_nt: TGTGCCAGCAGTTTGACGGGACAGGATTTATACGAGCAGTACTTC
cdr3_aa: CASSLTGQDLYEQYF

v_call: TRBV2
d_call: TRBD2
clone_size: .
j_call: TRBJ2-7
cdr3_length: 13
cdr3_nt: TGTGCCAGCAGTGAGGCGGGAGCCCACGAGCAGTACTTC
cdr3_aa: CASSEAGAHEQYF

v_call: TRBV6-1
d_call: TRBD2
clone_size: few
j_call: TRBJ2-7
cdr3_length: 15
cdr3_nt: TGTGCCAGCAGAGCGGGGGGCACACTACGGATCTACCAGTACTTC
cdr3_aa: CASRAGGTLRIYQYF

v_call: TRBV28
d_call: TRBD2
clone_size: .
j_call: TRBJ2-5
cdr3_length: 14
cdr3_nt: TGTGCCAGCAGGACTAGCGGGATAGGCGAGACCCAGTACTTC
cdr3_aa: CASRTSGIGETQYF

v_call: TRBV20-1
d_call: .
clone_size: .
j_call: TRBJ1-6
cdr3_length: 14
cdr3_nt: TGCAGTGCTAGGATGGGTACGACCAATTCACCCCTCCACTTT
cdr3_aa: CSARMGTTNSPLHF

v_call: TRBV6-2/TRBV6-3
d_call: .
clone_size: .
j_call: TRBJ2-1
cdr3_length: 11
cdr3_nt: TGTGCCAGCAGTTTGGTTCGTGAGCAGTTCTTC
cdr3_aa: CASSLVREQFF